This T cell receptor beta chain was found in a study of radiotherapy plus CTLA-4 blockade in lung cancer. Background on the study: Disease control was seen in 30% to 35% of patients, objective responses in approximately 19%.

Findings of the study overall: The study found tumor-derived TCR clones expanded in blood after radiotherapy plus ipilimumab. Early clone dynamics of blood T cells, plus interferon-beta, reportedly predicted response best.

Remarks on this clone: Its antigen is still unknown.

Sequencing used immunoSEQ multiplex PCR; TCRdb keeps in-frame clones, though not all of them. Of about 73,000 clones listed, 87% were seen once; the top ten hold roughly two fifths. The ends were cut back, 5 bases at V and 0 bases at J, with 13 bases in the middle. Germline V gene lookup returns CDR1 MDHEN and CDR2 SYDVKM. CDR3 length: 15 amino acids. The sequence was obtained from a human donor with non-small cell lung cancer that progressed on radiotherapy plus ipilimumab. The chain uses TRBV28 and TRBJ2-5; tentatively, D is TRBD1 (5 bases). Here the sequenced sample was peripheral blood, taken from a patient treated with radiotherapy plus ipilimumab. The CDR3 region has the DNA TGTGCCAGCAGTCCTCTACAGGAGAACCAAGAGACCCAGTACTTC. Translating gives CASSPLQENQETQYF.